A single sample gave rise to the 27 T cell receptor beta chains below, sequenced in a study of shared clonotypes between healthy human individuals. Profiling relied on immunoSEQ multiplex PCR, and the TCRdb table lists in-frame clones only, not all of them. The data show fewer than 1.4 million clones, with 70% to 80% seen just once and 0.6% to 0.7% held by the top ten. Sequenced input: memory CD4+ T cells from PBMCs. The subset denotes: CD45RA-negative fraction. The origin of the receptors is a man younger than 35 in good health. Some clones in this sample may be carry-over from other donors' samples.

V gene TRBV11-2 combines with J gene TRBJ2-3; D remains ambiguous. V dropped 5 bases and J dropped 6 bases, with 15 bases sitting between them. This CDR3 is built from 14 residues. Germline values: CDR1 SGHAT, CDR2 FQNNGV. As DNA, the CDR3 is TGTGCCAGCAGCCTAGGGCTCCCTTACGATACGCAGTATTTT. Protein: CASSLGLPYDTQYF.

The chain couples TRBV7-9 to TRBJ2-1, with D possibly matching TRBD1 (5 bases). This CDR3 has 14 residues. Trimming cost V 5 bases and J 0 bases, with 8 bases left between them. CDR1 and CDR2 (germline): SEHNR, FQNEAQ (reference sequence). The CDR3 region is CASSGHNSYNEQFF. For the CDR3, the DNA is TGTGCCAGCAGCGGACATAACTCCTACAATGAGCAGTTCTTC.

V usage is TRBV10-2 and J usage is TRBJ2-1; 8 bases agree with TRBD2. Germline V CDR1 and CDR2: WSHSY, SAAADI. The CDR3 consists of 16 residues. Trimming cost V 7 bases and J 2 bases; bases outside gene matches: 10. As DNA, the CDR3 is TGCGCCAGCACCTGGCCAGCGGGAGTACCCTACAATGAGCAGTTCTTC. Translated: CASTWPAGVPYNEQFF.

The rearrangement joins TRBV18 to TRBJ2-1, with D unclear. Trimming took 1 base from V and 7 from J, leaving 8 bases between them. In germline, CDR1 is KGHSH, CDR2 LQKENI. This CDR3 spans 13 amino acids. The CDR3: CASSPRIQNEQFF. In nucleotides, the CDR3 is TGTGCCAGCTCACCACGGATTCAGAATGAGCAGTTCTTC.

Concerning this clone itself: This may be a read error, as it is one base from a much larger clone. The CDR3 region is CASSRLYEQYF. In DNA, the CDR3 is TGTGCCAGCAGCCGCCTCTACGAGCAGTACTTC. The chain combines TRBV7-9 with TRBJ2-7; unclear D gene. Germline CDR1 reads SEHNR; CDR2 reads FQNEAQ (reference sequence). CDR3 length: 11 amino acids. Trimming removed 5 bases from V and 3 bases from J, with 5 bases in between.

This clone was counted a few times. This chain links TRBV5-1 with TRBJ1-1; D gene uncertain. V shed 4 bases and J shed 3 bases, with 13 bases lying between them. The CDR3 spans 14 residues. Germline V CDR1 and CDR2: SGHRS, YFSETQ. The CDR3 region is CASSRGLEDTEAFF. Here the CDR3 DNA reads TGCGCCAGCAGCCGTGGGCTGGAGGACACTGAAGCTTTCTTT. Using reference TRBV5-1 and TRBJ1-1 for the parts outside the CDR3, the full variable domain is KAGVTQTPRYLIKTRGQQVTLSCSPISGHRSVSWYQQTPGQGLQFLFEYFSETQRNKGNFPGRFSGRQFSNSRSEMNVSTLELGDSALYLCASSRGLEDTEAFFGQGTRLTVV.

The chain is built from TRBV14 and TRBJ1-2; maybe TRBD1 (6 bases). Germline V CDR1 and CDR2: SGHDN, FVKESK. Trimming took 6 bases from V and 5 from J, leaving 16 bases between them. CDR3 length: 14 residues. DNA for the CDR3: TGTGCCAGCAGTTCCAGGGGCGGGCTGTATGGCTACACCTTC. It specifies CASSSRGGLYGYTF.

This sequence joins TRBV19 and TRBJ2-7; 7 nucleotides align to TRBD1. CDR3 size: 13 residues. Germline V gene sequence: CDR1 LNHDA, CDR2 SQIVND (reference sequence). The ends lost 4 bases at V and 3 bases at J; junction bases unmatched: 3. The CDR3 sequence is CASSTGQHYEQYF. Written as DNA, the CDR3 is TGTGCCAGTAGTACGGGACAGCACTACGAGCAGTACTTC. Together with reference TRBV19 and TRBJ2-7, the CDR3 gives the full variable domain: DGGITQSPKYLFRKEGQNVTLSCEQNLNHDAMYWYRQDPGQGLRLIYYSQIVNDFQKGDIAEGYSVSREKKESFPLTVTSAQKNPTAFYLCASSTGQHYEQYFGPGTRLTVT.

The chain uses TRBV27 and TRBJ2-2; the match to TRBD1 covers 9 bases. V gave up 5 bases and J gave up 6 bases; unmatched junction bases: 7. The CDR3 totals 15 residues. CDR1 and CDR2 (germline): MNHEY, SMNVEV (reference sequence). The DNA of the CDR3 is TGTGCCAGCAGTCCCAGACAGGGGGGTGCCGGGGAGCTGTTTTTT. Its translation: CASSPRQGGAGELFF.

As for this clone: At the DNA level, this CDR3 is encoded by other sequences in the same sample as well. The chain has TRBV6-5 and TRBJ1-1; no definite D call. V lost 6 bases and J 0 bases, leaving 11 bases between the germline ends. This CDR3 comprises 14 residues. CDR1 is MNHEY and CDR2 is SVGAGI in the germline V gene. The CDR3 loop reads CASRRGRVNTEAFF. For the CDR3, the DNA is TGTGCCAGCAGGCGAGGGCGGGTGAACACTGAAGCTTTCTTT.

V usage is TRBV29-1 and J usage is TRBJ2-1; 9 bases map to TRBD2. The trim removed 0 bases at V and 1 base at J, leaving 10 bases unmatched. Per the germline V gene, CDR1 is SQVTM and CDR2 is ANQGSEA. The CDR3 has 18 amino acids. The CDR3 DNA reads TGCAGCGTTGAAGATCTTTCGGCTAGCGGGGTATCCTACAATGAGCAGTTCTTC. Translating gives CSVEDLSASGVSYNEQFF.

J is TRBJ1-1 and V is TRBV7-9; maybe TRBD1 (6 bases). The V and J ends lost 7 bases and 8 bases respectively, with 11 bases between them. The CDR3 is made up of 11 amino acids. Germline CDR1 SEHNR, CDR2 FQNEAQ (reference sequence). The CDR3 DNA follows: TGTGCCAGCAACCGGGACAACGAAGCTTTCTTT. It encodes CASNRDNEAFF.

The chain combines TRBV5-1 with TRBJ1-1; D is uncertain. Trimming removed 0 bases at V and 0 bases at J, with 9 bases between. CDR1 and CDR2 from the germline V gene are SGHRS and YFSETQ. This CDR3 is 15 amino acids long. CDR3 residues: CASSLGHQMNTEAFF. CDR3 sequence (DNA): TGCGCCAGCAGCTTGGGTCATCAAATGAACACTGAAGCTTTCTTT.

Only a few counts were recorded for this clone. This chain connects TRBV5-4 to TRBJ2-5; 7 bases agree with TRBD2. Germline assignment: CDR1 SGHNT and CDR2 YYREEE (reference sequence). The CDR3 totals 15 residues. V was clipped by 4 bases and J by 2 bases; unmatched bases: 8. For the CDR3, the DNA is TGTGCCAGCAGCGCACTAGCGAACATGCAAGAGACCCAGTACTTC. The encoded protein is CASSALANMQETQYF.

The chain links TRBV10-2 to TRBJ1-5, with D perhaps matching TRBD1 (5 bases). Trimming shortened V by 10 bases and J by 6 bases, and 19 bases separated the two germline ends. Per the germline V gene, CDR1 is WSHSY and CDR2 is SAAADI. This CDR3 region has 14 residues. As DNA, the CDR3 is TGCGCCACCGACCCGACAGCCGGTGGTCAGCCCCAGCATTTT. This encodes CATDPTAGGQPQHF.

The J gene is TRBJ1-4, the V gene TRBV28; no firm D call. Germline loops: CDR1 MDHEN, CDR2 SYDVKM. Trimming shortened V by 6 bases and J by 5 bases, and 4 bases separated the two germline ends. CDR3 length: 11 residues. The DNA for the CDR3 is TGTGCCAGCAGCATAAATGAAAAACTGTTTTTT. This encodes CASSINEKLFF. Complete variable domain (other parts from reference TRBV28 and TRBJ1-4): DVKVTQSSRYLVKRTGEKVFLECVQDMDHENMFWYRQDPGLGLRLIYFSYDVKMKEKGDIPEGYSVSREKKERFSLILESASTNQTSMYLCASSINEKLFFGSGTQLSVL.

In this sample, this clone turned up a few times. The chain has TRBV7-9 and TRBJ1-2; possibly TRBD1 for D (6 bases). V shed 7 bases and J shed 5 bases, with 20 bases lying between them. This CDR3 contains 15 residues. Looked up from germline, CDR1 is SEHNR and CDR2 is FQNEAQ (reference sequence). Here the CDR3 DNA reads TGTGCCAGCACCATCGGCGAGGGGGTAGGATATGGCTACACCTTC. Translation: CASTIGEGVGYGYTF.

Concerning this clone: Other DNA sequences from this sample encode an identical CDR3 as well. CDR3 sequence reads: CASSSGTANTEAFF. CDR3 DNA: TGCGCCAGCAGCTCTGGGACAGCAAACACTGAAGCTTTCTTT. The chain combines TRBV5-1 with TRBJ1-1, with 7 bases aligning to TRBD1. V dropped 3 bases and J dropped 2; count of bases not matched to a gene: 4. CDR3 length equals 14 residues. Germline CDR1 reads SGHRS; CDR2 reads YFSETQ.

This rearrangement joins TRBV7-9 to TRBJ2-7, with 8 positions matching TRBD2. Germline V gene data show CDR1 as SEHNR and CDR2 as FQNEAQ (reference sequence). Unmatched junction bases numbered 6, after V lost 2 bases and J lost 3 bases. The CDR3 totals 15 residues. The CDR3 DNA is TGTGCCAGCAGCTTAAGGGCGGGAGGAGACTACGAGCAGTACTTC. It translates to CASSLRAGGDYEQYF. Full variable domain (missing parts from reference TRBV7-9 and TRBJ2-7): DTGVSQNPRHKITKRGQNVTFRCDPISEHNRLYWYRQTLGQGPEFLTYFQNEAQLEKSRLLSDRFSAERPKGSFSTLEIQRTEQGDSAMYLCASSLRAGGDYEQYFGPGTRLTVT.

The chain recombines TRBV2 with TRBJ2-3; possible D gene TRBD1, 6 bases. This CDR3 is 12 amino acids long. The germline V and J ends were trimmed by 5 bases and 4 bases, with 7 bases remaining between them. CDR1 is SNHLY, CDR2 FYNNEI, per germline. This CDR3 reads CASSPGADTQYF. The CDR3 DNA sequence: TGTGCCAGCAGTCCAGGGGCAGATACGCAGTATTTT.

The chain carries TRBV5-1 and TRBJ1-4; no reliable D call. CDR3 length: 15 amino acids. Trimming left V 4 bases short and J 1 base short, with 11 bases between. Germline assignment: CDR1 SGHRS and CDR2 YFSETQ. CDR3 protein: CASSEQVGTNEKLFF. DNA for the CDR3: TGCGCCAGCAGCGAACAAGTCGGAACTAATGAAAAACTGTTTTTT.

A note on this clone: A single base separates this from a much larger clone, so it may be a read error. The chain links TRBV28 to TRBJ2-6; D is perhaps TRBD1 or TRBD2 (5 bases each). Between the trimmed V and J ends, which lost 6 bases and 1 base, there was a span of 10 bases. CDR1 is MDHEN and CDR2 is SYDVKM in the germline V gene. The CDR3 has 15 amino acids. The CDR3 protein is CASSPWGSGANVLTF. The CDR3 DNA sequence: TGTGCCAGCAGCCCCTGGGGGTCTGGGGCCAACGTCCTGACTTTC.

This rearrangement joins TRBV29-1 to TRBJ1-4; 9 nucleotides agree with TRBD1. J lost 1 base, V lost 0 bases, and 15 bases had no gene match. The CDR3 runs to 20 residues. CDR1 and CDR2 from the germline V gene are SQVTM and ANQGSEA. CDR3 DNA sequence: TGCAGCGTTGAAGATCGAGCGTGGGACAGGGCCCGTATAACTAATGAAAAACTGTTTTTT. Its protein product is CSVEDRAWDRARITNEKLFF.

The chain carries TRBV5-1 and TRBJ1-1, with D possibly matching TRBD1 (5 bases). Germline loops: CDR1 SGHRS, CDR2 YFSETQ. The ends were cut back, 2 bases at V and 0 bases at J, with 23 bases in the middle. There are 19 residues in the CDR3. CDR3 nucleotide sequence: TGCGCCAGCAGCTTCTGGCCGGGAGACTCGACAGATTTGAACACTGAAGCTTTCTTT. This encodes CASSFWPGDSTDLNTEAFF.

This clone was seen a single time. The J gene is TRBJ2-7, the V gene TRBV13, with D perhaps matching TRBD1 (5 bases). The CDR3 covers 13 residues. Germline CDR1 is PRHDT and CDR2 is FYEKMQ (reference sequence). Trimming removed 8 bases from V and 0 bases from J, with 11 bases in between. For the CDR3, the DNA is TGTGCCAGCGGATACAGGAGCTCCTACGAGCAGTACTTC. Amino acid sequence: CASGYRSSYEQYF.

This chain uses TRBV11-2 with TRBJ2-7; 11 nucleotides match TRBD2. This CDR3 is 16 amino acids long. The germline CDR1 and CDR2 sequences are SGHAT and FQNNGV. Trimming at V came to 5 bases and at J to 3 bases, leaving 9 bases not matched to a gene. CDR3 loop: CASSPPRLAGHYEQYF. In DNA form, the CDR3 reads TGTGCCAGCAGCCCGCCTCGACTAGCGGGGCACTACGAGCAGTACTTC.

Comments on this clone: A much more abundant neighbour one base away suggests this may be a read error. This rearrangement joins TRBV2 to TRBJ2-7; D is uncertain. The CDR3 sequence is 10 residues long. Trimming stripped 6 bases from V and 3 bases from J, with 3 bases between. The germline V gene has CDR1 SNHLY and CDR2 FYNNEI. CDR3 residues: CASRVYEQYF. Written as DNA, the CDR3 is TGTGCCAGCAGAGTCTACGAGCAGTACTTC.